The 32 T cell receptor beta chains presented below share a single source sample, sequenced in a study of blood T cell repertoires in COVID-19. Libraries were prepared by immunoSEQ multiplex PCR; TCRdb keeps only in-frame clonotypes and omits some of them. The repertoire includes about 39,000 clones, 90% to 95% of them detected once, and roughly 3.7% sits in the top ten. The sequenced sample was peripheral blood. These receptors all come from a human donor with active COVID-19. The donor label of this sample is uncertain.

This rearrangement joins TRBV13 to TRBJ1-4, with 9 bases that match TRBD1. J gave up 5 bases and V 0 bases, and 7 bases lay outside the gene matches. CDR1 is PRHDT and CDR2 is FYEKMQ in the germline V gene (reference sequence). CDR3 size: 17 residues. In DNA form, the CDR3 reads TGTGCCAGCAGCTTAGGGCCACAGGGGGCGGGAAATGAAAAACTGTTTTTT. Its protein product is CASSLGPQGAGNEKLFF.

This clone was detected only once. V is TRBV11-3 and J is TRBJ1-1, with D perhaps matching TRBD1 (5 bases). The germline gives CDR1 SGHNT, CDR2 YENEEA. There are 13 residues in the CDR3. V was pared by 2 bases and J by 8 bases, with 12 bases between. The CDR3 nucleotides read TGTGCCAGCAGCTTAAGGAGAGGACACGAAGCTTTCTTT. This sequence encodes CASSLRRGHEAFF.

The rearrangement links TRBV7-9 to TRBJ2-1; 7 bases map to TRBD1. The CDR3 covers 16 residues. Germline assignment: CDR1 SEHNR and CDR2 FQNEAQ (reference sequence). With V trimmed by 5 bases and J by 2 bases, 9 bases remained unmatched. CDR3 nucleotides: TGTGCCAGCAGCCCACACCGGGGACAGCCCTACAATGAGCAGTTCTTC. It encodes CASSPHRGQPYNEQFF.

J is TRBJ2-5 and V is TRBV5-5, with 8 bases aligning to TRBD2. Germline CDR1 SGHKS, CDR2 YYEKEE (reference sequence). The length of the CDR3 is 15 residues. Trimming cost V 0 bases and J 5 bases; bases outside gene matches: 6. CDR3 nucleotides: TGTGCCAGCAGCTTGGTCCGGGGGGGCCGGGAGACCCAGTACTTC. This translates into CASSLVRGGRETQYF.

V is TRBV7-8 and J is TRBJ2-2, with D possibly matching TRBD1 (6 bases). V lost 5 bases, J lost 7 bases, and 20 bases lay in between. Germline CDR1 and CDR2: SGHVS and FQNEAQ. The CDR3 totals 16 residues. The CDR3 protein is CASSPRQVIGVGELFF. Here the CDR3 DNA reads TGTGCCAGCAGCCCCCGACAGGTTATTGGGGTCGGGGAGCTGTTTTTT.

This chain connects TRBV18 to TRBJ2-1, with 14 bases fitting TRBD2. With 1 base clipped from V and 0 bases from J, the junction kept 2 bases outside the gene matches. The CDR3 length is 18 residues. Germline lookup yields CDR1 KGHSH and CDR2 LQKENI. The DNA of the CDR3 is TGTGCCAGCTCACCACGACTAGCGGGAGGGCCCTCCTACAATGAGCAGTTCTTC. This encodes CASSPRLAGGPSYNEQFF.

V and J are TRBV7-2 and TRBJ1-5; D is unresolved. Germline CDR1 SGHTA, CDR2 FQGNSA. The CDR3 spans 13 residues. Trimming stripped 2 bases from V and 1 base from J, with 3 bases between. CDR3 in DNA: TGTGCCAGCAGCTTACGGAGCAATCAGCCCCAGCATTTT. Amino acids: CASSLRSNQPQHF.

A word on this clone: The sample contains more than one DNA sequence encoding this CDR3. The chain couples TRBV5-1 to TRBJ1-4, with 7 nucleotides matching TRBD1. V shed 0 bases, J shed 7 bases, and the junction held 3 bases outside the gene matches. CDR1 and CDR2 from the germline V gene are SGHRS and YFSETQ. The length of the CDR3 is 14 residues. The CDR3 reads CASSLGQGGEKLFF. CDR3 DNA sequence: TGCGCCAGCAGCTTGGGGCAGGGGGGTGAAAAACTGTTTTTT.

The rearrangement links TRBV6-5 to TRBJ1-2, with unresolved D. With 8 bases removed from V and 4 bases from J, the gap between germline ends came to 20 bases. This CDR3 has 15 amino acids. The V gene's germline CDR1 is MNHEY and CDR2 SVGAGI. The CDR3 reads CASSRGGDSSYGYTF. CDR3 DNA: TGTGCCAGCTCCCGGGGTGGGGATTCAAGCTATGGCTACACCTTC.

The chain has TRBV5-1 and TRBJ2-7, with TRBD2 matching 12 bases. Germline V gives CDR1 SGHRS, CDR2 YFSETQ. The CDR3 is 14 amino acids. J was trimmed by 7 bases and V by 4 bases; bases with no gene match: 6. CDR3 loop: CASSPGLAGREQYF. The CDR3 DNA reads TGCGCCAGCAGCCCAGGACTAGCGGGACGGGAGCAGTACTTC.

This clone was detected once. The CDR3 DNA follows: TGTGCCAGCAGCTTGGGACAAACGGACACCGGGGAGCTGTTTTTT. As protein: CASSLGQTDTGELFF. V is TRBV5-6 and J is TRBJ2-2; D not certain. The V end was cut by 0 bases, the J end by 3 bases, with 9 bases between. Germline-derived CDR1 and CDR2 are SGHDT and YYEEEE. The CDR3 is made up of 15 amino acids.

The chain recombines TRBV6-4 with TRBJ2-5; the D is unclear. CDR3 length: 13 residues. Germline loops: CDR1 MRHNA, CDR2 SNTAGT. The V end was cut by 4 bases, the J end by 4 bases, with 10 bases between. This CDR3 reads CASSAQDGETQYF. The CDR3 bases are TGTGCCAGCAGTGCCCAGGATGGAGAGACCCAGTACTTC.

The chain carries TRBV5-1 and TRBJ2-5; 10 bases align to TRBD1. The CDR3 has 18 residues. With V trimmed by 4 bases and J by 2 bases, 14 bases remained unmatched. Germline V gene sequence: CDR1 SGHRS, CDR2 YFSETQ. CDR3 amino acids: CASSPGEGQGIFQETQYF. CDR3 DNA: TGCGCCAGCAGCCCGGGGGAGGGACAGGGGATATTTCAAGAGACCCAGTACTTC.

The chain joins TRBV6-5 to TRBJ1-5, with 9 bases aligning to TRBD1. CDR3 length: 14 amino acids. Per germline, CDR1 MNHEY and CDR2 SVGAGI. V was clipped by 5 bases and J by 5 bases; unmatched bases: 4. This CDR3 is CASSRQGGDQPQHF. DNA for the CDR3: TGTGCCAGCAGTAGACAGGGGGGGGATCAGCCCCAGCATTTT.

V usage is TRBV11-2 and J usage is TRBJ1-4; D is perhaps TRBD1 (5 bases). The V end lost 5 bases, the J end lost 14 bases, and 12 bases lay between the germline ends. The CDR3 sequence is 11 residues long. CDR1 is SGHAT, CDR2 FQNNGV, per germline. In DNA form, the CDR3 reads TGTGCCAGCAGCCGGGGGGTCGGGCTGTTTTTT. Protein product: CASSRGVGLFF.

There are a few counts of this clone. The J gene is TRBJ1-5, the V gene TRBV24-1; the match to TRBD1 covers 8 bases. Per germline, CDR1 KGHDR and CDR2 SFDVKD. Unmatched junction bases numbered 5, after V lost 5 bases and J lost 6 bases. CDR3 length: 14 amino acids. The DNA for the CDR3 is TGTGCCACCAGTGCCGCGACAGGGGTTCAGCCCCAGCATTTT. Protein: CATSAATGVQPQHF.

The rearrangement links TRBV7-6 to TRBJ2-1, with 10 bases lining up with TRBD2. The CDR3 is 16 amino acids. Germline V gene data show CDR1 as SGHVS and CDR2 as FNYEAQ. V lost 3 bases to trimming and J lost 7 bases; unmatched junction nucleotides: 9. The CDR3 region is CASSLGSGRARNEQFF. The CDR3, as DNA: TGTGCCAGCAGCTTGGGCAGCGGGAGGGCCCGAAATGAGCAGTTCTTC.

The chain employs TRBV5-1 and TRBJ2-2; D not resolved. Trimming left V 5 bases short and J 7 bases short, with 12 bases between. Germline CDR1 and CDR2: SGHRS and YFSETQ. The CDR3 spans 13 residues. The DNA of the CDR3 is TGCGCCAGCAGTAAACCTTCGGGCGGGGAGCTGTTTTTT. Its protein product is CASSKPSGGELFF.

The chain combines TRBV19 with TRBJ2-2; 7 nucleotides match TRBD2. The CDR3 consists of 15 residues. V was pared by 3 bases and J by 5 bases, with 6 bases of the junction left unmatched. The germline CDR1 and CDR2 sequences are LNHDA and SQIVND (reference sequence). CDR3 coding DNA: TGTGCCAGTAGTATTTTAGCGGGCGCGACCGGGGAGCTGTTTTTT. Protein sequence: CASSILAGATGELFF.

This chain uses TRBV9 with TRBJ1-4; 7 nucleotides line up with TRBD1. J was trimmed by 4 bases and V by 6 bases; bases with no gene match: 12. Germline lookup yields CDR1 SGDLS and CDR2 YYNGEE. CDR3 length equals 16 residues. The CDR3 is CASTEPEGAYNEKLFF. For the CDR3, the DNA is TGTGCCAGCACCGAACCCGAGGGGGCGTATAATGAAAAACTGTTTTTT.

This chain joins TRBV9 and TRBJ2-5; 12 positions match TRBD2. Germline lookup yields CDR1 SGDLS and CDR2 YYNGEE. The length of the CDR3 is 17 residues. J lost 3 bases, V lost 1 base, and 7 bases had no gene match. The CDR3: CASSVLASGRGEETQYF. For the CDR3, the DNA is TGTGCCAGCAGCGTATTGGCTAGCGGGAGGGGAGAAGAGACCCAGTACTTC.

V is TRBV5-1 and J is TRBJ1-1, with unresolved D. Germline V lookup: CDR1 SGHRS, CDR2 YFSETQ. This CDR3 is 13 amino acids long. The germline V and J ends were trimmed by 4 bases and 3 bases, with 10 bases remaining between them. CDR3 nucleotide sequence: TGCGCCAGCAGCCTGGAGCAGGACACTGAAGCTTTCTTT. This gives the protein CASSLEQDTEAFF.

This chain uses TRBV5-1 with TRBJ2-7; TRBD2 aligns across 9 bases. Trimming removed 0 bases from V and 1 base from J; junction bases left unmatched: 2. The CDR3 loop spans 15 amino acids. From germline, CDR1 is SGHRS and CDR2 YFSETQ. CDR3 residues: CASSLVSGGSYEQYF. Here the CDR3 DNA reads TGCGCCAGCAGCTTGGTGAGCGGGGGGTCCTACGAGCAGTACTTC.

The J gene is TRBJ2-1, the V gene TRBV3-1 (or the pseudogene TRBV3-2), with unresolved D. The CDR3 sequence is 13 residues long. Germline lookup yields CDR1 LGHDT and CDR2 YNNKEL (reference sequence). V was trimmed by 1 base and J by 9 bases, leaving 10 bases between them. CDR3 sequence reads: CASSQVVPGEQFF. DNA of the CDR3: TGTGCCAGCAGCCAAGTCGTCCCGGGTGAGCAGTTCTTC.

The CDR3 sequence: CASSRLRGQGGTYEQYF. In DNA form, the CDR3 reads TGTGCCAGCAGCCGCCTTCGCGGACAGGGGGGTACCTACGAGCAGTACTTC. This rearrangement joins TRBV14 to TRBJ2-7, with 10 nucleotides matching TRBD1. V shed 4 bases, J shed 2 bases, and the junction held 11 bases outside the gene matches. Germline V gives CDR1 SGHDN, CDR2 FVKESK. The CDR3 runs 17 residues.

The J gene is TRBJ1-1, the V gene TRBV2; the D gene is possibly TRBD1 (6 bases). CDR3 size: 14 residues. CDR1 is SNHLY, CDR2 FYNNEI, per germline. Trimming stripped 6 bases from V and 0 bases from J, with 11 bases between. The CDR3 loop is CASRSDSMNTEAFF. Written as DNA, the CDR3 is TGTGCCAGCAGATCGGACAGCATGAACACTGAAGCTTTCTTT. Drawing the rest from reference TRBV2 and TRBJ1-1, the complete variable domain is EPEVTQTPSHQVTQMGQEVILRCVPISNHLYFYWYRQILGQKVEFLVSFYNNEISEKSEIFDDQFSVERPDGSNFTLKIRSTKLEDSAMYFCASRSDSMNTEAFFGQGTRLTVV.

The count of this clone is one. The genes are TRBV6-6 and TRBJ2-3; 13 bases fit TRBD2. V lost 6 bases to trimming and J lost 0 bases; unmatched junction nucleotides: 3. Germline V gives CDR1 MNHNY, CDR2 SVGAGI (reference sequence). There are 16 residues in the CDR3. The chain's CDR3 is CASRALAGGSTDTQYF. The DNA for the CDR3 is TGTGCCAGCAGGGCACTAGCGGGAGGGAGCACAGATACGCAGTATTTT.

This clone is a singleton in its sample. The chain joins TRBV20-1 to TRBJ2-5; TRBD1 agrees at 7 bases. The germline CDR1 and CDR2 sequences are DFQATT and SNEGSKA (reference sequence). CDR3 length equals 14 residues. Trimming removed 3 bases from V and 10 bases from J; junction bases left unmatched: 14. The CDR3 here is CSASIDRASLDQYF. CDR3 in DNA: TGCAGTGCTAGTATTGACAGGGCGAGTCTGGACCAGTACTTC.

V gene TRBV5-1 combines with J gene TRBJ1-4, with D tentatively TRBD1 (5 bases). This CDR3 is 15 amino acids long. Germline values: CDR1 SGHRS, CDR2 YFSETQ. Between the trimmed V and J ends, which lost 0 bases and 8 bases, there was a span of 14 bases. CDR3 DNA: TGCGCCAGCAGCTTGGCTTTAGGGGCAAGGGAAAAACTGTTTTTT. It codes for CASSLALGAREKLFF.

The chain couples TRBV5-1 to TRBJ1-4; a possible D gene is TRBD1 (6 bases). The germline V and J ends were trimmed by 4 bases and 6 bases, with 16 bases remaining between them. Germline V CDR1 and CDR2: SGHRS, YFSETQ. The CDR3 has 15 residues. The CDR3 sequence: CASSTRPAGDEKLFF. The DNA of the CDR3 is TGCGCCAGCAGCACGAGGCCCGCAGGGGATGAAAAACTGTTTTTT.

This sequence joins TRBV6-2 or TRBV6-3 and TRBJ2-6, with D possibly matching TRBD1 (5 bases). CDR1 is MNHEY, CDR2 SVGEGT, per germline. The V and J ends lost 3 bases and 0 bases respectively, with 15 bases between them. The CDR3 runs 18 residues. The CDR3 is CASSYLRQGSSGANVLTF. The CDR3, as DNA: TGTGCCAGCAGTTATCTAAGGCAGGGCAGCTCTGGGGCCAACGTCCTGACTTTC.

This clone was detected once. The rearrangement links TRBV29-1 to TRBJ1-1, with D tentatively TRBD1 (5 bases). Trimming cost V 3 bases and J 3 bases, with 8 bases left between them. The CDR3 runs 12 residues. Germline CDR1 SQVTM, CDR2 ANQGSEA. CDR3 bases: TGCAGCGTTGACCAGGGCTACACTGAAGCTTTCTTT. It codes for CSVDQGYTEAFF. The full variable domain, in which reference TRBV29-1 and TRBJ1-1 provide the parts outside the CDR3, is SAVISQKPSRDICQRGTSLTIQCQVDSQVTMMFWYRQQPGQSLTLIATANQGSEATYESGFVIDKFPISRPNLTFSTLTVSNMSPEDSSIYLCSVDQGYTEAFFGQGTRLTVV.